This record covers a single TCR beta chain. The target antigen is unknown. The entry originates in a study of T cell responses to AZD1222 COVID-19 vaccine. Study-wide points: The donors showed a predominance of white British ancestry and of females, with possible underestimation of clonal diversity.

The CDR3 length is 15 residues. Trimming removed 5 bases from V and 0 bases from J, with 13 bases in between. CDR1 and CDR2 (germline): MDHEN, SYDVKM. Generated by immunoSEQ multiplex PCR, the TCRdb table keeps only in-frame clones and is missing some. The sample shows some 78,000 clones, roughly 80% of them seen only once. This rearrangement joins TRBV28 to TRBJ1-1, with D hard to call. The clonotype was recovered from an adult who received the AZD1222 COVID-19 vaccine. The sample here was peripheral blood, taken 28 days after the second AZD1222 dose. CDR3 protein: CASSENRDLNTEAFF. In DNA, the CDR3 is TGTGCCAGCAGTGAAAACAGAGACTTGAACACTGAAGCTTTCTTT.